This entry lists 6 T cell receptor beta chains sequenced from one sample in a study of CD8+CD57+ T cells in acquired aplastic anemia. For CDR3 and TCR beta VDJ profiling, genomic DNA was the template used. TCRdb passed the reads through MiXCR, listing each CDR3 protein once. The sample records around 170,000 distinct CDR3 sequences, 50% to 75% being singletons. The sequenced material came from sorted CD4+, CD8+, or CD8+CD57+ T cells (not recorded which) from PBMCs. All receptors derive from a human donor in good health.

This clonotype appeared a few times. The rearrangement links TRBV7-2 to TRBJ2-7, with 12 bases fitting TRBD1. J gave up 7 bases and V 6 bases, and 7 bases lay outside the gene matches. CDR1 and CDR2 from the germline V gene are SGHTA and FQGNSA. This CDR3 has 14 amino acids. This chain's CDR3 is CASSSGQGAGEQYF. For the CDR3, the DNA is TGTGCCAGCAGTTCGGGACAGGGGGCGGGGGAGCAGTACTTC. The complete variable domain, with remaining parts taken from reference TRBV7-2 and TRBJ2-7, reads GAGVSQSPSNKVTEKGKDVELRCDPISGHTALYWYRQSLGQGLEFLIYFQGNSAPDKSGLPSDRFSAERTGGSVSTLTIQRTQQEDSAVYLCASSSGQGAGEQYFGPGTRLTVT.

This chain connects TRBV7-9 to TRBJ2-1; 14 positions agree with TRBD2. Germline trimming cut 5 bases from V and 5 bases from J; bases unmatched to any gene: 5. The CDR3 runs 16 residues. From germline, CDR1 is SEHNR and CDR2 FQNEAQ (reference sequence). The CDR3: CASSQGTSGSHNEQFF. The CDR3 DNA reads as TGTGCCAGCAGCCAAGGGACTAGCGGGAGTCACAATGAGCAGTTCTTC.

The rearrangement links TRBV24-1 to TRBJ2-1; 8 bases are a match to TRBD2. Germline-derived CDR1 and CDR2 are KGHDR and SFDVKD. The CDR3 is 16 amino acids. After removal of 3 bases from V and 4 bases from J, the junction contained 7 bases not matched to a gene. The CDR3 nucleotides read TGTGCCACCAGTGATCTCGGGGGGGGGAGTTACAATGAGCAGTTCTTC. It yields the protein CATSDLGGGSYNEQFF.

This chain links TRBV7-9 with TRBJ2-3; D not resolved. CDR3 length equals 12 residues. CDR1 SEHNR and CDR2 FQNEAQ come from the germline V gene (reference sequence). V lost 3 bases, J lost 8 bases, and 9 bases lay in between. The CDR3 DNA reads TGTGCCAGCAGCTTGATTAGCACTACGCAGTATTTT. This sequence encodes CASSLISTTQYF.

This clonotype was found a few times. The chain uses TRBV19 and TRBJ2-5, with 9 bases matching TRBD2. V was clipped by 5 bases and J by 5 bases; unmatched bases: 6. Germline CDR1 LNHDA, CDR2 SQIVND (reference sequence). This CDR3 spans 14 amino acids. The CDR3 coding sequence is TGTGCCAGTAGTTCTCGGACTAGCGAGGAGACCCAGTACTTC. Translating gives CASSSRTSEETQYF.

This clonotype was seen only a few times. The gene calls are TRBV15 and TRBJ2-7; no firm D call. Per germline, CDR1 LNHNV and CDR2 YYDKDF (reference sequence). V was pared by 5 bases and J by 5 bases, with 13 bases between. The CDR3 loop spans 13 amino acids. The CDR3: CATSVGSWDEQYF. In nucleotides, the CDR3 is TGTGCCACCAGCGTGGGATCTTGGGACGAGCAGTACTTC.